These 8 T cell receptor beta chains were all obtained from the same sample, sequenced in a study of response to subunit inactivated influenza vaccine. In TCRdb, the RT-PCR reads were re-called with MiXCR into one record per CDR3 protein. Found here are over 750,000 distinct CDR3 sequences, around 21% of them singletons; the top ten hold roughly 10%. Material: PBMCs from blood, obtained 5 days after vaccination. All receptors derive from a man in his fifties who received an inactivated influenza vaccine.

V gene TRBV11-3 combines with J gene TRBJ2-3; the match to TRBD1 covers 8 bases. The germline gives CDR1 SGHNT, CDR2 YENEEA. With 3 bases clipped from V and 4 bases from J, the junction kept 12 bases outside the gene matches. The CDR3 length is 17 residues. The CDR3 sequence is CASSLASGGAGPDTQYF. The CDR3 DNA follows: TGTGCCAGCAGCTTGGCCTCAGGGGGCGCTGGGCCAGATACGCAGTATTTT.

As DNA, the CDR3 is TGCAGTGCTAGGATGAAAAGTCAAGAGACCCAGTACTTC. Translating it yields CSARMKSQETQYF. The chain has TRBV20-1 and TRBJ2-5; D uncertain. The germline V gene encodes CDR1 DFQATT and CDR2 SNEGSKA (reference sequence). This CDR3 is 13 amino acids long. Trimming took 3 bases from V and 2 from J, leaving 10 bases between them.

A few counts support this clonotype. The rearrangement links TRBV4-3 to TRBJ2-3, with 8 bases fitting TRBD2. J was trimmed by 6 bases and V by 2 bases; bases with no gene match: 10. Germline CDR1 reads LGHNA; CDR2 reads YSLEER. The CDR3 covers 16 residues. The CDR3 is CASSQTGSGARDTQYF. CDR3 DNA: TGCGCCAGCAGCCAAACAGGTAGCGGGGCCCGTGATACGCAGTATTTT.

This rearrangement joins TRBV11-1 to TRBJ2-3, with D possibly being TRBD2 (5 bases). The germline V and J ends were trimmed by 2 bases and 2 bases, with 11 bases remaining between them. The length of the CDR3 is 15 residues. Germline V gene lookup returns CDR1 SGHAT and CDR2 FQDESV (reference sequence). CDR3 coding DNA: TGTGCCAGCAGCTTATCCCCGCGGGTCACAGATACGCAGTATTTT. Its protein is CASSLSPRVTDTQYF.

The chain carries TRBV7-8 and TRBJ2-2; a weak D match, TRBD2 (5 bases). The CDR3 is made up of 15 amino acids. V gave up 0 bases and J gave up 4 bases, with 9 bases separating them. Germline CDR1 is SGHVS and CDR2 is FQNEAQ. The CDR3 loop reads CASSLAGKFTGELFF. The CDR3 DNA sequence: TGTGCCAGCAGCTTAGCCGGGAAGTTCACCGGGGAGCTGTTTTTT. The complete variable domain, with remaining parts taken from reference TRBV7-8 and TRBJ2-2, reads GAGVSQSPRYKVAKRGQDVALRCDPISGHVSLFWYQQALGQGPEFLTYFQNEAQLDKSGLPSDRFFAERPEGSVSTLKIQRTQQEDSAVYLCASSLAGKFTGELFFGEGSRLTVL.

The CDR3 bases are TGCGCCAGCAGCTTGAGACCTCAATTAACCTACGAGCAGTACTTC. This gives the protein CASSLRPQLTYEQYF. The chain employs TRBV5-1 and TRBJ2-7; unclear D gene. CDR1 is SGHRS, CDR2 YFSETQ, per germline. Trimming cost V 1 base and J 2 bases, with 13 bases left between them. CDR3 length equals 15 residues.

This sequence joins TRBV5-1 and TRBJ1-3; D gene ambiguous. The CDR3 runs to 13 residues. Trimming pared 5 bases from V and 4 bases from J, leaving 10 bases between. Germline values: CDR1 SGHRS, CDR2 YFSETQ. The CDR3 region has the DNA TGCGCCAGCAGAGGTGAGGTCGGAAACACCATATATTTT. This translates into CASRGEVGNTIYF. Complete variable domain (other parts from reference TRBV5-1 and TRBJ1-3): KAGVTQTPRYLIKTRGQQVTLSCSPISGHRSVSWYQQTPGQGLQFLFEYFSETQRNKGNFPGRFSGRQFSNSRSEMNVSTLELGDSALYLCASRGEVGNTIYFGEGSWLTVV.

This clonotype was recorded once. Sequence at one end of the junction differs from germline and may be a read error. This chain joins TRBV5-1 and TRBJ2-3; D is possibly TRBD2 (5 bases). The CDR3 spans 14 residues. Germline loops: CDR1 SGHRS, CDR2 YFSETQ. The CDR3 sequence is CASSLVGSSDTQCF. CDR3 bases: TGCGCCAGCAGCTTGGTTGGGAGTTCAGATACGCAGTGTTTT.